Presented here are 11 T cell receptor beta chains from one specimen sequenced in a study of T cell changes during pregnancy in multiple sclerosis. The assay was immunoSEQ multiplex PCR, and TCRdb's table has in-frame clones only and misses some. The sample has tens of thousands of clones, almost 90% seen once. Sequences were derived from CD4+ T cells from peripheral blood mononuclear cells, sampled in the first trimester of pregnancy. Receptors originate from a female donor in good health, enrolled as a control in a pregnancy study.

CDR3 sequence reads: CASANQRGWETQYF. The CDR3 DNA sequence: TGTGCTAGTGCCAATCAAAGGGGCTGGGAGACCCAGTACTTC. The J gene is TRBJ2-5, the V gene TRBV12-5, with a tentative D call TRBD1 (5 bases). The ends were cut back, 7 bases at V and 5 bases at J, with 17 bases in the middle. The CDR3 is made up of 14 amino acids. Germline CDR1 and CDR2: LGHNT and FRNRAP.

This clone has only a few counts. This sequence joins TRBV30 and TRBJ1-1; TRBD1 aligns across 7 bases. CDR3 length: 15 residues. The ends lost 0 bases at V and 11 bases at J; junction bases unmatched: 15. The germline V gene has CDR1 GTSNPN and CDR2 SVGIG (reference sequence). CDR3 region: CAWSVRLRQGRFAFF. CDR3 DNA sequence: TGTGCCTGGAGTGTACGTCTCCGACAGGGACGTTTTGCTTTCTTT.

V gene TRBV7-9 combines with J gene TRBJ1-1; D may be TRBD1 (5 bases). Germline CDR1 is SEHNR and CDR2 is FQNEAQ (reference sequence). Trimming left V 1 base short and J 2 bases short, with 17 bases between. This CDR3 is built from 17 residues. The CDR3 coding sequence is TGTGCCAGCAGCTTAGTGACTCAGGGAAAGGGTAACACTGAAGCTTTCTTT. Its translation is CASSLVTQGKGNTEAFF.

J is TRBJ2-5 and V is TRBV19; 8 nucleotides line up with TRBD1. The V and J ends lost 5 bases and 5 bases, in that order; junction bases with no gene match: 10. Germline CDR1 and CDR2: LNHDA and SQIVND (reference sequence). The length of the CDR3 is 15 residues. CDR3 region: CASSPWTGRQETQYF. The CDR3 nucleotides read TGTGCCAGTAGTCCCTGGACAGGGCGTCAGGAGACCCAGTACTTC.

Here the CDR3 DNA reads TGTGCCAGCAGTGACAGGGGGCAAAATGAGCAGTTCTTC. Translation: CASSDRGQNEQFF. The chain has TRBV2 and TRBJ2-1; 8 bases map to TRBD1. There are 13 residues in the CDR3. The V gene's germline CDR1 is SNHLY and CDR2 FYNNEI. V dropped 3 bases and J dropped 7; count of bases not matched to a gene: 2.

This chain joins TRBV6-5 and TRBJ2-1, with 14 bases aligning to TRBD2. The CDR3 is made up of 15 amino acids. Germline values: CDR1 MNHEY, CDR2 SVGAGI. The V segment lost 5 bases and the J segment 6 bases; nucleotides outside the gene matches: 3. CDR3 DNA: TGTGCCAGCAGTCCCGGGACTAGCGGGGGCAATGAGCAGTTCTTC. It is translated as CASSPGTSGGNEQFF.

The chain joins TRBV2 to TRBJ2-2; 9 nucleotides line up with TRBD2. J lost 5 bases, V lost 2 bases, and 3 bases had no gene match. This CDR3 is 15 amino acids long. The germline V gene encodes CDR1 SNHLY and CDR2 FYNNEI. CDR3 residues: CASSESTSGTGELFF. The CDR3 DNA reads as TGTGCCAGCAGTGAATCAACTAGCGGGACCGGGGAGCTGTTTTTT.

The rearrangement uses TRBV2 and TRBJ1-2; D is unclear. CDR1 is SNHLY and CDR2 is FYNNEI in the germline V gene. This CDR3 is built from 11 residues. V was cut by 7 bases and J by 0 bases, with 3 bases left in between. CDR3 loop: CASTANYGYTF. Written as DNA, the CDR3 is TGTGCCAGCACAGCTAACTATGGCTACACCTTC.

This chain uses TRBV6-6 with TRBJ2-7; 8 bases are a match to TRBD1. Germline-derived CDR1 and CDR2 are MNHNY and SVGAGI (reference sequence). V dropped 2 bases and J dropped 4; count of bases not matched to a gene: 4. This CDR3 has 14 residues. CDR3 coding DNA: TGTGCCAGCAGTTACGGGGACAGGAGTTACGAGCAGTACTTC. Its protein product is CASSYGDRSYEQYF.

The chain combines TRBV27 with TRBJ2-7, with TRBD1 as a possible D gene (6 bases). Looked up from germline, CDR1 is MNHEY and CDR2 is SMNVEV (reference sequence). Trimming removed 4 bases at V and 0 bases at J, with 13 bases between. The length of the CDR3 is 15 residues. CDR3 in DNA: TGTGCCAGCAGTTCCTCCAGGGGCTCCTCCTACGAGCAGTACTTC. It translates to CASSSSRGSSYEQYF.

The rearrangement links TRBV30 to TRBJ2-5; 8 bases are shared with TRBD1. Germline CDR1 reads GTSNPN; CDR2 reads SVGIG (reference sequence). There are 16 residues in the CDR3. V shed 2 bases, J shed 5 bases, and the junction held 13 bases outside the gene matches. This chain's CDR3 is CAWSSLPQGAGETQYF. In DNA form, the CDR3 reads TGTGCCTGGAGTTCACTGCCTCAGGGGGCAGGGGAGACCCAGTACTTC.